This T cell receptor (beta chain) was obtained from a study of T cell responses to AZD1222 COVID-19 vaccine. The CDR3 has 13 residues. Germline V gene sequence: CDR1 MDHEN, CDR2 SYDVKM. Trimming cost V 5 bases and J 4 bases, with 10 bases left between them. Findings and limits, study-wide: Across the whole spike, CD4 TCRs peaked at regions 160-218 and 743-854. There were mostly white British donors and more females than males, and clonal diversity was possibly underestimated. Scientists sampled the repertoires only once the peak T cell response had passed.

This clone has only one observation. No antigen is known for it. Second-dose timings of about 4 or about 12 weeks were pooled. Only in-frame clones appear in the TCRdb table, and some are missing; sequencing was by immunoSEQ multiplex PCR. The sample contains 70,000 to 85,000 clones, 83% of which appear only once. The source of this sequence is an adult who received the AZD1222 COVID-19 vaccine. The input for sequencing was peripheral blood, taken 28 days after the second AZD1222 dose. The chain couples TRBV28 to TRBJ2-3; no firm D call. As DNA, the CDR3 is TGTGCCAGCAGTCCTGACCACGCAGATACGCAGTATTTT. This gives the protein CASSPDHADTQYF. The whole variable domain, filled in from reference TRBV28 and TRBJ2-3, reads DVKVTQSSRYLVKRTGEKVFLECVQDMDHENMFWYRQDPGLGLRLIYFSYDVKMKEKGDIPEGYSVSREKKERFSLILESASTNQTSMYLCASSPDHADTQYFGPGTRLTVL.